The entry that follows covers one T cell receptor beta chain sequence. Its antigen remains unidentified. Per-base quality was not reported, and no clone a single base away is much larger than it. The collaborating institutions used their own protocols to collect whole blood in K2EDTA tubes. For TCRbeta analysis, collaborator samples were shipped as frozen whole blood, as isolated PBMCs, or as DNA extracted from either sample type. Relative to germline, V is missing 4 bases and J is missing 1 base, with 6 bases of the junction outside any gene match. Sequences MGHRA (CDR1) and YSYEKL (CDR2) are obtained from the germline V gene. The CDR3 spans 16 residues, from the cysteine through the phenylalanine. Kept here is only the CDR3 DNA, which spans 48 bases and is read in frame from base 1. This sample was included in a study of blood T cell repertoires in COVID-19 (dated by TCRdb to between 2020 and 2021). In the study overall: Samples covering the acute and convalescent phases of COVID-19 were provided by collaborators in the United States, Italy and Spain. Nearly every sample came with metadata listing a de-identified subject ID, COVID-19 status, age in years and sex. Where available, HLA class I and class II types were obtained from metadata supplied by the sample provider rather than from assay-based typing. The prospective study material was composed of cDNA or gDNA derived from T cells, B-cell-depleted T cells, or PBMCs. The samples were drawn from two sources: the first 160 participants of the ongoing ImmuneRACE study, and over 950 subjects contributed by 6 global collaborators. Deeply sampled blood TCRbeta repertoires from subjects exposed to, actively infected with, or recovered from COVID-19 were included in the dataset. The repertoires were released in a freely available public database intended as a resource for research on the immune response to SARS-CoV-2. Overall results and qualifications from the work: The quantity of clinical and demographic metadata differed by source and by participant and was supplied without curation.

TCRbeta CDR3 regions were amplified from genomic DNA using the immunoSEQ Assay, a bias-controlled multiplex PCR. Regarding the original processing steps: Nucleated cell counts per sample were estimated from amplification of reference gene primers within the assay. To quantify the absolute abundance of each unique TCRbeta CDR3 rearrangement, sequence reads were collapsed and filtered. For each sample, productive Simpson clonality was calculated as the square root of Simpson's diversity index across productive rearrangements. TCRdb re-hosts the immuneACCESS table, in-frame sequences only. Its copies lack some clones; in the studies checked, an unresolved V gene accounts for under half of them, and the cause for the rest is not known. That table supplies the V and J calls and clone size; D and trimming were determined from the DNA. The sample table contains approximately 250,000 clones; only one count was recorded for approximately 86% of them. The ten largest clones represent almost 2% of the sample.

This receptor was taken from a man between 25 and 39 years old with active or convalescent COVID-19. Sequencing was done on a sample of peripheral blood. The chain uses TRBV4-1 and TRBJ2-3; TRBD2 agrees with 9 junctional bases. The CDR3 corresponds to CASSRSPSGGTDTQYF. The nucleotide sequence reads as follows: TGCGCCAGCAGCCGCTCCCCTAGCGGGGGCACAGATACGCAGTATTTT.